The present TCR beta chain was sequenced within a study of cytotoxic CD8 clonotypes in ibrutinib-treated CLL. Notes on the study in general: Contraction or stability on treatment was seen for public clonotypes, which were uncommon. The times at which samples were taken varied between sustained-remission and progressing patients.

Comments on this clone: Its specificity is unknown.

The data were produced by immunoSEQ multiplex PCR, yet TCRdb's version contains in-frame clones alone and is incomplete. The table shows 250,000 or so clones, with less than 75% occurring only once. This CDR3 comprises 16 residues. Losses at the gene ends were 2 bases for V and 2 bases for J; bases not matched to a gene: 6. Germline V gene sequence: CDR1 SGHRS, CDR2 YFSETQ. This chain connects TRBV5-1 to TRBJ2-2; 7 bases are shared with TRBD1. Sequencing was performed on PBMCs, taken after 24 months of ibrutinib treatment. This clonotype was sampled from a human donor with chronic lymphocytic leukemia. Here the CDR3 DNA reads TGCGCCAGCAGCTTCCTCGGACAGGATAACACCGGGGAGCTGTTTTTT. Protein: CASSFLGQDNTGELFF.